This T cell receptor (beta chain) was recorded in a study of blood T cell repertoires in COVID-19. Authors' data handling: Estimation of nucleated cell counts relied on the amplification of reference gene primers. Libraries were prepared by immunoSEQ multiplex PCR; TCRdb keeps only in-frame clonotypes and omits some of them. D and trimming were read from the DNA, whereas the V and J calls and clone size are those reported in that table. The table records 110,000 to 150,000 clones, around 86% of them present only once. There are 14 residues in the CDR3. V lost 2 bases and J 3 bases, leaving 10 bases between the germline ends. In germline, CDR1 is MDHEN, CDR2 SYDVKM.

The chain carries TRBV28 and TRBJ1-1; D unresolved. This TCR came from a human donor in a cohort sampled during active COVID-19. The sample was peripheral blood. For the CDR3, the DNA is TGTGCCAGCAGTTTAATTCGGCGGGACACTGAAGCTTTCTTT. Amino acids: CASSLIRRDTEAFF. The variable domain in full, completed from reference TRBV28 and TRBJ1-1, reads DVKVTQSSRYLVKRTGEKVFLECVQDMDHENMFWYRQDPGLGLRLIYFSYDVKMKEKGDIPEGYSVSREKKERFSLILESASTNQTSMYLCASSLIRRDTEAFFGQGTRLTVV.